These T cell receptor beta chains were read from a single sample in a study of blood T cell repertoires in COVID-19. Sequenced by immunoSEQ multiplex PCR; TCRdb stores in-frame clones only, minus some. The sample has about 200,000 clones, around 82% seen once; the top ten hold 6.5% to 9.5%. Sequenced: PBMCs or T cells enriched from blood (not recorded which). The receptors stem from a man in his forties who had recovered from COVID-19. Each CDR3 is given with its conserved first and last residue. A D gene is named only where the DNA matches it firmly. Only some rows state a clone size, as once, few, many or a class for expanded clones.

V gene	clone size	J gene	D gene	CDR3 DNA	CDR3 protein
TRBV10-1	NA	TRBJ1-1	NA	TGCGCCAGCAGTGATCCAGGATCAGAAGCTTTCTTT	CASSDPGSEAFF
TRBV12-3/TRBV12-4	few	TRBJ1-5	NA	TGTGCCAGCAGCCTGGGGCAGGGCCAGCCCCAGCATTTT	CASSLGQGQPQHF
TRBV6-1	NA	TRBJ1-1	TRBD1	TGTGCCAGCAGTGACACAGGGGGAGTGAACACTGAAGCTTTCTTT	CASSDTGGVNTEAFF
TRBV10-1	NA	TRBJ2-1	NA	TGCGCCAGCAGTGAGTCGTTAGTATTTCGCAATGAGCAGTTCTTC	CASSESLVFRNEQFF
TRBV19	NA	TRBJ1-1	TRBD1	TGTGCCAGTAGTATGGGACAGTCTCTGGACACTGAAGCTTTCTTT	CASSMGQSLDTEAFF
TRBV7-2	NA	TRBJ1-6	NA	TGTGCCAGCAGCTTAGACTTTGGGGAGAATAGGAGAAATTCACCCCTCCACTTT	CASSLDFGENRRNSPLHF
TRBV5-1	NA	TRBJ1-2	NA	TGCGCCAGCAGCATCCAGTCTAACTATGGCTACACCTTC	CASSIQSNYGYTF
TRBV19	NA	TRBJ1-1	NA	TGTGCCAGTAGCGACACGATGAACACTGAAGCTTTCTTT	CASSDTMNTEAFF
TRBV5-4	NA	TRBJ2-1	TRBD2	TGTGCCAGCAGCTCCCTAGCGGGGGTTGGGGCCTACAATGAGCAGTTCTTC	CASSSLAGVGAYNEQFF
TRBV28	NA	TRBJ2-7	NA	TGTGCCAGCAGGGCTTGGGGGGATTCTTCTAAAGGCGTGTACTTC	CASRAWGDSSKGVYF
TRBV6-5	NA	TRBJ2-4	NA	TGTGCCAGCAGTTACGGACGGACTAAAAACATTCAGTACTTC	CASSYGRTKNIQYF
TRBV7-8	once	TRBJ2-7	TRBD2	TGTGCCAGCAGCCCGGGACTAGGAAACTACGAGCAGTACTTC	CASSPGLGNYEQYF
TRBV27	NA	TRBJ1-2	NA	TGTGCCAGCAGCACTACAGGGAGCTATGGCTACACCTTC	CASSTTGSYGYTF
TRBV19	NA	TRBJ1-3	NA	TGTGCCAGCACCCCGGTTGGTTCTGGAAACACCATATATTTT	CASTPVGSGNTIYF
TRBV3-1/TRBV3-2	NA	TRBJ2-2	TRBD1	TGTGCCAGCAGTCACAGGGGAACCGGGGAGCTGTTTTTT	CASSHRGTGELFF
TRBV4-2	once	TRBJ1-1	TRBD1	TGTGCCAGCAGCCAGGGACAGGTTGGCACTGAAGCTTTCTTT	CASSQGQVGTEAFF
TRBV24-1	NA	TRBJ1-2	NA	TGTGCCACCAGTGATAACAATTATGGCTACACCTTC	CATSDNNYGYTF
TRBV28	NA	TRBJ1-1	TRBD1	TGTGCCAGCAGTCCCCAGTCAGGGGGTAGGGACACTGAAGCTTTCTTT	CASSPQSGGRDTEAFF
TRBV19	once	TRBJ2-1	NA	TGTGCCAGTAGTAAGACAGGTTCTCCCTACAATGAGCAGTTCTTC	CASSKTGSPYNEQFF
TRBV19	NA	TRBJ1-5	NA	TGTGCCAGTAAGCGGGGCCTCGAAGGGACCCAGCATTTT	CASKRGLEGTQHF
TRBV4-2	NA	TRBJ1-2	NA	TGTGCCAGCAGCCGTGATAAGCGGAACTATGGCTACACCTTC	CASSRDKRNYGYTF
TRBV4-2	NA	TRBJ1-1	NA	TGTGCCAGCAGCCAAGAGGAAGCAACTAGGGCTTTCTTT	CASSQEEATRAFF
TRBV4-1	few	TRBJ2-7	NA	TGCGCCAGCAGCCAGCCCGGGTCGGACTACGAGCAGTACTTC	CASSQPGSDYEQYF
TRBV2	NA	TRBJ1-2	NA	TGTGCCAGCAGGCCCACAGGATTCTATGGCTACACCTTC	CASRPTGFYGYTF
TRBV6-5	NA	TRBJ1-2	NA	TGTGCCAGCACCACGGTACAGGGTCCCTATGGCTACACCTTC	CASTTVQGPYGYTF
TRBV18	NA	TRBJ1-2	TRBD1	TGTGCCAGCTCACCGAACAGTGGACAGGGGGCTCATGGCTACACCTTC	CASSPNSGQGAHGYTF
TRBV9	NA	TRBJ1-1	NA	TGTGCCAGCACCAAGCAACGGGGGGTAGAAGCTTTCTTT	CASTKQRGVEAFF
TRBV28	NA	TRBJ1-2	TRBD1	TGTGCCAGCAGTTCGCCCGCTGCAGGGGGAGACCTCTATGGCTACACCTTC	CASSSPAAGGDLYGYTF
TRBV5-1	NA	TRBJ2-1	TRBD2	TGCGCCAGCAGCTACGGGACTAGCGGGGGGGCCACCTACAATGAGCAGTTCTTC	CASSYGTSGGATYNEQFF
TRBV7-6	NA	TRBJ2-3	TRBD2	TGTGCCAGCAGCTTAATCAAGCGGGGGGTTAGCACAGATACGCAGTATTTT	CASSLIKRGVSTDTQYF
TRBV30	few	TRBJ2-1	TRBD2	TGTGTTGCCGGGACTAGCGCTAGCAATGAGCAGTTCTTC	CVAGTSASNEQFF
TRBV19	few	TRBJ1-5	TRBD1	TGTGCCAGTAGAGGGACAGGGCCGTATCAGCCCCAGCATTTT	CASRGTGPYQPQHF
TRBV12-3/TRBV12-4	NA	TRBJ1-2	NA	TGTGCCAGCACCCCCCGGGATTCCTATGGCTACACCTTC	CASTPRDSYGYTF
TRBV5-4	NA	TRBJ1-2	NA	TGTGCCAGCAGCCCTTCGCCGGACTATGGCTACACCTTC	CASSPSPDYGYTF
TRBV7-6	NA	TRBJ1-5	NA	TGTGCCAGCAGCGAGCGGATTGGGGTAAATCAGCCCCAGCATTTT	CASSERIGVNQPQHF
TRBV10-3	NA	TRBJ1-3	NA	TGTGCCATCAGTGACTGGAGCTCTGGAAACACCATATATTTT	CAISDWSSGNTIYF
TRBV2	few	TRBJ2-7	TRBD2	TGTGCCAGCACAGGGACTACTCGGTACGAGCAGTACTTC	CASTGTTRYEQYF
TRBV6-5	NA	TRBJ1-2	NA	TGTGCCAGCAGTTACGGGAGGACGGGCTATGGCTACACCTTC	CASSYGRTGYGYTF
TRBV15	NA	TRBJ1-2	TRBD1	TGTGCCACCAGCAGAGTAACAGGGGATGGCTACACCTTC	CATSRVTGDGYTF
TRBV5-1	NA	TRBJ2-2	NA	TGCGCCAGCAGCGGCGACACGACGAACACCGGGGAGCTGTTTTTT	CASSGDTTNTGELFF
TRBV19	NA	TRBJ2-7	TRBD1	TGTGCCAGTAGTATCGGTTCAGGGGGCGCCTACGAGCAGTACTTC	CASSIGSGGAYEQYF
TRBV5-1	NA	TRBJ2-7	NA	TGCGCCAGCAGCTTGACGATGGTGGAGGCCTTCTCCTACGAGCAGTACTTC	CASSLTMVEAFSYEQYF